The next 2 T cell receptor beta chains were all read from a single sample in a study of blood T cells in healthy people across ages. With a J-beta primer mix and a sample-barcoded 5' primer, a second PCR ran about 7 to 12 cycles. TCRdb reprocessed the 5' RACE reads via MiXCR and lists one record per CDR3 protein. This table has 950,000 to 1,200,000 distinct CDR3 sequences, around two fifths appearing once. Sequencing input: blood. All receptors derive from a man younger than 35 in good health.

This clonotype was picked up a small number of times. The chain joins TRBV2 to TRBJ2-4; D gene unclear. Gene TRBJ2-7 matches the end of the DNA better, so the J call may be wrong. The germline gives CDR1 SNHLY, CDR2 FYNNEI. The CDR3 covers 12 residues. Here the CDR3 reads CASGKSKYEQYF. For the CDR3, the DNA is TGTGCCAGCGGGAAATCAAAGTACGAGCAGTACTTC.

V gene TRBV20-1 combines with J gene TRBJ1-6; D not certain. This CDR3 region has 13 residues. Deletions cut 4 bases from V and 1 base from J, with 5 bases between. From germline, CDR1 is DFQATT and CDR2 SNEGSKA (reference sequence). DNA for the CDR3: TGCAGTGCTATCGGGTCCTATAATTCACCCCTCCACTTT. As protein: CSAIGSYNSPLHF.